This entry describes one TCR beta chain. It lacks a known antigen. Base qualities are not recorded, but no much larger clone differs from it by a single base. In Seattle, one collaborating source enrolled patients while the infection was active and tracked those patients longitudinally over the course of disease. Whole blood was collected in K2EDTA tubes by collaborating institutions according to the institutions' own protocols. For TCRbeta analysis, collaborators shipped samples in one of three forms: frozen whole blood, isolated PBMCs, or DNA extracted from either of those sample types. The sample belongs to a study of blood T cell repertoires in COVID-19 (dated by TCRdb to 2020 to 2021). For context, the study as a whole: Collaborator samples came from the United States, Italy and Spain and covered acute and convalescent phases of COVID-19. The dataset comprised deeply sampled blood TCRbeta repertoires from subjects exposed to, actively infected with, or recovered from COVID-19. The sample metadata nearly always contained a de-identified subject ID, COVID-19 status, age in years and sex. The material from the prospective study consisted of cDNA or gDNA derived from T cells, B-cell-depleted T cells, or PBMCs. A freely available public database, intended as a resource for researchers studying the immune response to SARS-CoV-2, is where the repertoires were released. Samples came from the ongoing ImmuneRACE study (first 160 participants) plus 1,254 subjects from 6 global collaborators. Where HLA class I and class II types were available, the types were taken from metadata supplied by the sample provider, not from assay-based typing. The study at large found these results: The quantity of clinical and demographic metadata differed by source and by participant and was supplied without curation.

TCRbeta CDR3 regions were amplified from genomic DNA using the immunoSEQ Assay, a bias-controlled multiplex PCR. From the authors' description of their analysis: The number of nucleated cells in each sample was estimated from the amplification of reference gene primers within the assay. To quantify the absolute abundance of each unique TCRbeta CDR3 rearrangement, sequence reads were collapsed and filtered. For each sample, productive Simpson clonality was calculated as the square root of Simpson's diversity index over productive rearrangements. TCRdb's version of the immuneACCESS table is confined to in-frame rearrangements and falls short of the full clone set. An unresolved V gene accounts for under half of the shortfall where checked; the remainder is of unknown origin. V and J calls and clone size are copied from that table; D and trimming were computed from the DNA. For this sample there are over 450,000 clones; less than 90% appear just once. About 8% of the sample rests with the top ten.

Taken from the germline V gene, the CDR1 and CDR2 loops are MNHEY and SVGAGI. The germline ends are 7 bases apart after V is trimmed by 2 bases and J by 0 bases. From the cysteine through the phenylalanine, the CDR3 covers 14 amino acids. This entry keeps only the CDR3 DNA: 42 bases, framed from base 1. The V and J segments used are TRBV6-5 and TRBJ1-2; no D segment can be confidently identified. This clonotype was sampled from a woman aged 45-65 years with COVID-19, enrolled during active disease. Specimen: peripheral blood. The nucleotide sequence is given as TGTGCCAGCAGTTACAGGCAGGCTAACTATGGCTACACCTTC. The translation is CASSYRQANYGYTF.